This T cell receptor beta chain is from a study of OX40 agonist ivuxolimab in advanced cancers. General observations from the study: Within 6 weeks, CD4+ and CD8+ blood T cells expanded clonally at 0.1 to 3.0 mg/kg.

Details on this clone: Its specificity is not known.

Sequencing was performed with immunoSEQ multiplex PCR; in TCRdb, only in-frame clones are kept and a portion is missing. There are 70,000 to 85,000 clones in the sample; 90% to 95% occur only once, and 0.55% to 0.8% lies in the top ten. Germline CDR1 and CDR2: MNHEY and SVGAGI. Trimming cost V 6 bases and J 5 bases, with 11 bases left between them. The length of the CDR3 is 12 residues. The sequence derives from an adult with an advanced solid tumor such as melanoma, head and neck, liver or kidney cancer. The chain carries TRBV6-5 and TRBJ2-7; D unclear. Here the sequenced sample was CD4+ or CD8+ T cells sorted from blood, taken in a trial of the OX40 agonist ivuxolimab. The CDR3 DNA reads TGTGCCAGCAGGGGTTCGCTACACGAGCAGTACTTC. This translates into CASRGSLHEQYF.